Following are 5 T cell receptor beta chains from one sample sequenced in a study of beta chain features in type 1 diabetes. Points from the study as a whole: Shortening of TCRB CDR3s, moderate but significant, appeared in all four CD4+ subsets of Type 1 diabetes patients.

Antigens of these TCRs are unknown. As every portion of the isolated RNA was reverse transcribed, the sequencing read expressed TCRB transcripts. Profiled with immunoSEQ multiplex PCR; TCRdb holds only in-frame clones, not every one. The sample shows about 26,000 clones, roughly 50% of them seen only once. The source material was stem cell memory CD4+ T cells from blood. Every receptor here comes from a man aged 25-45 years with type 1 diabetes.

CDR3 in DNA: TGTGCCAGCAGCTTGCGGCTAGCGGGAGGGGCCGATACGCAGTATTTT. Translation: CASSLRLAGGADTQYF. V and J are TRBV5-6 and TRBJ2-3, with TRBD2 matching over 12 bases. Unmatched junction bases numbered 6, after V lost 1 base and J lost 6 bases. Germline V gene lookup returns CDR1 SGHDT and CDR2 YYEEEE. CDR3 length equals 16 residues.

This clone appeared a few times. CDR3: CASSQDRGRPLTEAFF. The CDR3 DNA sequence: TGTGCCAGCTCACAAGACAGGGGACGCCCGCTCACTGAAGCTTTCTTT. This chain uses TRBV18 with TRBJ1-1; 8 positions agree with TRBD1. This CDR3 has 16 amino acids. The germline V gene encodes CDR1 KGHSH and CDR2 LQKENI. The V segment lost 4 bases and the J segment 4 bases; nucleotides outside the gene matches: 11.

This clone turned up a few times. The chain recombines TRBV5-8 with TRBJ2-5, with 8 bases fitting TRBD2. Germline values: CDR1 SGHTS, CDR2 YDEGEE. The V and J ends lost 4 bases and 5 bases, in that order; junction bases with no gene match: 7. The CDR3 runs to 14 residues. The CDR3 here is CASSRTSRSETQYF. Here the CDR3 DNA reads TGTGCCAGCAGCCGGACTAGCAGATCGGAGACCCAGTACTTC.

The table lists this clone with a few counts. The CDR3 region is CASSLSPAGATGELFF. The CDR3 bases are TGCGCCAGCAGCCTCTCCCCAGCGGGAGCTACCGGGGAGCTGTTTTTT. The chain combines TRBV5-1 with TRBJ2-2; 8 nucleotides line up with TRBD2. Germline V lookup: CDR1 SGHRS, CDR2 YFSETQ. Trimming cost V 4 bases and J 5 bases; bases outside gene matches: 10. The CDR3 has 16 amino acids. Filled out from reference TRBV5-1 and TRBJ2-2, the complete variable domain reads KAGVTQTPRYLIKTRGQQVTLSCSPISGHRSVSWYQQTPGQGLQFLFEYFSETQRNKGNFPGRFSGRQFSNSRSEMNVSTLELGDSALYLCASSLSPAGATGELFFGEGSRLTVL.

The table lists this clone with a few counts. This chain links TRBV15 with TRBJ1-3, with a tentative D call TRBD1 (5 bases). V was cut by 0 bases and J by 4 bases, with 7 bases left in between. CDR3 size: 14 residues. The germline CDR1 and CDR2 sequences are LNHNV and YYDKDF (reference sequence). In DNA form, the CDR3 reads TGTGCCACCAGCAGAGACCCAGGGGGAAACACCATATATTTT. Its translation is CATSRDPGGNTIYF.